The present T cell receptor (beta chain) was sequenced within a study of human T cells and chemical hapten exposure. In the study overall: Per-sample TCR yield variability stemmed mainly from small pooled library volume differences.

Study findings and constraints: Sensitization with DPC brought no change to TCRs above 1 in 1000 in frequency.

Germline CDR1 and CDR2: LNHDA and SQIVND (reference sequence). V lost 2 bases and J 3 bases, leaving 11 bases between the germline ends. The CDR3 loop spans 14 amino acids. TCRdb recomputed calls from the RACE reads with MiXCR, one row per CDR3 protein. Altogether around 31,000 distinct CDR3 sequences are present, less than 8% being singletons, with the ten largest covering approximately 9.8%. The time point is: healthy volunteer bleed at 2 weeks. From whole blood left unfractionated, total RNA was extracted. This clonotype was counted between two and nine times. Its cognate antigen is unknown. The V gene is TRBV19, the J gene TRBJ2-7; D is perhaps TRBD1 (6 bases). The material sequenced was whole blood. The receptor was isolated from a human donor in good health. Some clones in this sample may be carry-over from other donors' samples. The CDR3 here is CASSITVRGYEQYF. The CDR3 DNA reads TGTGCCAGTAGTATAACGGTCAGGGGCTACGAGCAGTACTTC.